The 16 T cell receptor beta chains presented below share a single source sample, sequenced in a study of blood T cell repertoires in COVID-19. Profiling relied on immunoSEQ multiplex PCR, and the TCRdb table lists in-frame clones only, not all of them. Of roughly 230,000 clones listed, around 87% are singletons. Material for sequencing was peripheral blood. The origin of the receptors is a woman aged 55-69 years with COVID-19, enrolled during active disease.

This sequence joins TRBV6-2 or TRBV6-3 and TRBJ1-5; D not resolved. The length of the CDR3 is 14 residues. In germline, CDR1 is MNHEY, CDR2 SVGEGT. V was trimmed by 7 bases and J by 4 bases, leaving 14 bases between them. The CDR3 loop reads CASTPGLPNQPQHF. The CDR3 nucleotides are TGTGCCAGCACCCCCGGGTTACCTAATCAGCCCCAGCATTTT.

V is TRBV10-2 and J is TRBJ2-7; TRBD1 is a possible D gene (5 bases). The CDR3 is made up of 18 amino acids. Trimming left V 6 bases short and J 1 base short, with 25 bases between. The germline V gene encodes CDR1 WSHSY and CDR2 SAAADI. CDR3 loop: CASSSNFWRTKGSYEQYF. The CDR3 DNA is TGCGCCAGCAGCTCAAACTTCTGGCGGACAAAAGGATCCTACGAGCAGTACTTC.

This rearrangement joins TRBV6-5 to TRBJ2-2; 12 nucleotides match TRBD2. V lost 5 bases and J lost 7; bases outside the gene matches: 5. Germline assignment: CDR1 MNHEY and CDR2 SVGAGI. This CDR3 region has 15 residues. CDR3 coding DNA: TGTGCCAGCAGTCCTCGACTAGCGGGGGACGGGGAGCTGTTTTTT. Its protein is CASSPRLAGDGELFF.

This clone was counted between two and nine times. Other DNA sequences of this sample code for an identical CDR3. The chain links TRBV30 to TRBJ1-5; a possible D gene is TRBD1 (5 bases). The germline V gene has CDR1 GTSNPN and CDR2 SVGIG (reference sequence). Trimming shortened V by 2 bases and J by 5 bases, and 10 bases separated the two germline ends. There are 13 residues in the CDR3. CDR3 region: CAWSSGRDQPQHF. DNA for the CDR3: TGTGCCTGGAGTTCAGGCAGGGATCAGCCCCAGCATTTT.

The gene calls are TRBV9 and TRBJ2-7, with D maybe TRBD1 (5 bases). CDR1 SGDLS and CDR2 YYNGEE come from the germline V gene. This CDR3 spans 17 amino acids. Trimming cost V 0 bases and J 6 bases, with 22 bases left between them. CDR3 in amino acids: CASSVDSGALGLVEQYF. The CDR3 coding sequence is TGTGCCAGCAGCGTAGACTCTGGGGCCCTCGGGCTAGTCGAGCAGTACTTC.

The chain combines TRBV6-5 with TRBJ1-2; D is uncertain. Between the trimmed V and J ends, which lost 8 bases and 0 bases, there was a span of 10 bases. This CDR3 contains 13 residues. The V gene's germline CDR1 is MNHEY and CDR2 SVGAGI. This CDR3 reads CASALRANYGYTF. The CDR3, as DNA: TGTGCCAGCGCCCTGCGGGCTAACTATGGCTACACCTTC.

CDR3 sequence reads: CASSLGPGGAGGQPQHF. For the CDR3, the DNA is TGTGCCAGCAGCTTGGGACCCGGGGGGGCTGGGGGTCAGCCCCAGCATTTT. V is TRBV7-9 and J is TRBJ1-5; possibly TRBD1 for D (6 bases). This CDR3 contains 17 residues. The V gene's germline CDR1 is SEHNR and CDR2 FQNEAQ (reference sequence). Deletions cut 3 bases from V and 6 bases from J, with 21 bases between.

Written as DNA, the CDR3 is TGTGCCAGCAGCTTAACAGGGGGCTTGGCTGGGGAGCTGTTTTTT. This sequence encodes CASSLTGGLAGELFF. The chain joins TRBV7-2 to TRBJ2-2, with 9 nucleotides matching TRBD1. CDR3 length: 15 amino acids. The V gene end was trimmed by 2 bases and the J gene end by 8 bases; junction bases not matched to a gene: 6. Germline CDR1 reads SGHTA; CDR2 reads FQGNSA.

The chain uses TRBV7-9 and TRBJ2-2; D uncertain. The V and J ends lost 3 bases and 1 base respectively, with 9 bases between them. This CDR3 spans 15 amino acids. Germline V gene lookup returns CDR1 SEHNR and CDR2 FQNEAQ (reference sequence). CDR3 loop: CASSLRQRNTGELFF. The CDR3 DNA reads TGTGCCAGCAGCTTGAGGCAGAGGAACACCGGGGAGCTGTTTTTT. Supplemented by reference TRBV7-9 and TRBJ2-2, the full variable domain reads DTGVSQNPRHKITKRGQNVTFRCDPISEHNRLYWYRQTLGQGPEFLTYFQNEAQLEKSRLLSDRFSAERPKGSFSTLEIQRTEQGDSAMYLCASSLRQRNTGELFFGEGSRLTVL.

The chain joins TRBV4-1 to TRBJ1-2; 12 bases align to TRBD1. Germline V CDR1 and CDR2: MGHRA, YSYEKL. The ends lost 4 bases at V and 2 bases at J; junction bases unmatched: 5. The CDR3 extends over 16 amino acids. In DNA, the CDR3 is TGCGCCAGCAGCCCGGGACAGGGGGCGTTGAACTATGGCTACACCTTC. Translation gives CASSPGQGALNYGYTF.

The chain recombines TRBV4-2 with TRBJ2-7, with TRBD2 matching 7 bases. The CDR3 is 14 amino acids. The germline V gene has CDR1 LGHNA and CDR2 YNFKEQ. Trimming at V came to 0 bases and at J to 3 bases, leaving 2 bases not matched to a gene. The CDR3: CASSQDPGGYEQYF. DNA for the CDR3: TGTGCCAGCAGCCAAGATCCGGGGGGCTACGAGCAGTACTTC.

This chain links TRBV18 with TRBJ1-1; 7 positions match TRBD1. This CDR3 region has 16 residues. Germline V gives CDR1 KGHSH, CDR2 LQKENI. The junction had 11 bases not matched to a gene; V was cut back by 3 bases and J by 4 bases. CDR3 region: CASSPSLPRQGTEAFF. CDR3 sequence (DNA): TGTGCCAGCTCACCTTCTCTCCCGCGACAGGGCACTGAAGCTTTCTTT.

This chain links TRBV2 with TRBJ1-4; tentative D call: TRBD1 (5 bases). The CDR3 consists of 14 residues. Germline assignment: CDR1 SNHLY and CDR2 FYNNEI. V shed 10 bases and J shed 4 bases, with 16 bases lying between them. CDR3 DNA sequence: TGTGCCACGCAAGAAGACAGCAATAATGAAAAACTGTTTTTT. Its protein is CATQEDSNNEKLFF.

The chain combines TRBV6-6 with TRBJ2-3; TRBD1 is a possible D gene (6 bases). CDR3 size: 13 residues. Trimming shortened V by 6 bases and J by 2 bases, and 9 bases separated the two germline ends. Germline CDR1 is MNHNY and CDR2 is SVGAGI (reference sequence). The CDR3: CASSRTDTDTQYF. The DNA for the CDR3 is TGTGCCAGCAGCCGGACAGACACAGATACGCAGTATTTT.

The rearrangement uses TRBV15 and TRBJ1-1; D is uncertain. From germline, CDR1 is LNHNV and CDR2 YYDKDF (reference sequence). Between the trimmed V and J ends, which lost 0 bases and 6 bases, there was a span of 11 bases. The CDR3 spans 14 residues. CDR3 amino acids: CATSRDYSTAEAFF. For the CDR3, the DNA is TGTGCCACCAGCAGAGATTATAGCACGGCTGAAGCTTTCTTT.

Remarks on this clone: Other DNA sequences in this sample translate to the same CDR3. The chain couples TRBV7-9 to TRBJ1-1, with a possible D match to TRBD1 (5 bases). V was pared by 1 base and J by 0 bases, with 6 bases between. The CDR3 sequence is 14 residues long. The germline gives CDR1 SEHNR, CDR2 FQNEAQ (reference sequence). CDR3 sequence (DNA): TGTGCCAGCAGCTTAGGACAGTTGAACACTGAAGCTTTCTTT. Translation gives CASSLGQLNTEAFF. Together with reference TRBV7-9 and TRBJ1-1, the CDR3 gives the full variable domain: DTGVSQNPRHKITKRGQNVTFRCDPISEHNRLYWYRQTLGQGPEFLTYFQNEAQLEKSRLLSDRFSAERPKGSFSTLEIQRTEQGDSAMYLCASSLGQLNTEAFFGQGTRLTVV.